The present T cell receptor beta chain was sequenced within a study of T cells in Graves' hyperthyroidism and ophthalmopathy. Study-wide results and limits: Ophthalmopathy was separated from stable hyperthyroidism by a 13 V-J model.

The V gene's germline CDR1 is DFQATT and CDR2 SNEGSKA (reference sequence). V lost 6 bases, J lost 5 bases, and 19 bases lay in between. CDR3 size: 14 residues. TCR beta CDR3 sequences were amplified from RNA transcripts. Carried out on the TCR CDR3, a first-round RT-PCR used the HTBI primer set. Each CDR3 protein is one row after TCRdb ran MiXCR on the multiplex PCR reads. The sample consists of about 480,000 distinct CDR3 sequences, about 24% of them appearing once. This clonotype has at least ten counts. Its antigen is unidentified. This TCR was sampled from a woman aged 30 to 39 with Graves' ophthalmopathy. What was sequenced was blood. This sequence joins TRBV20-1 and TRBJ2-5, with TRBD1 as a possible D gene (5 bases). The DNA for the CDR3 is TGCAGTGCGCCCATGCTTTCCTCAGGGGAGACCCAGTACTTC. Translated, it gives CSAPMLSSGETQYF.